This TCR beta chain comes out of a study of long-term antiretroviral therapy in people with HIV. The CDR3 runs 13 residues. Germline V gene sequence: CDR1 GTSNPN, CDR2 SVGIG (reference sequence). Trimming removed 2 bases at V and 4 bases at J, with 12 bases between. Study-level points and caveats: Clones that had undergone expansion before ART prevailed in the repertoire throughout all time points. ART adherence, viral resistance and therapy changes were undocumented.

Note on this clone: The target antigen is unknown.

With survey level as its setting, the immunoSEQ assay was v3.0. Per-sample sequencing targets were roughly 40,000-50,000 T-cell genomes. Profiled with immunoSEQ multiplex PCR; TCRdb holds only in-frame clones, not every one. Of thousands of clones detected, about 83% appear once; the ten largest clones hold roughly 9.5%. The rearrangement uses TRBV30 and TRBJ2-7; tentative D call: TRBD2 (6 bases). The source was unsorted PBMCs, collected 0.3 years before starting antiretroviral therapy. This TCR was sampled from a man aged 30 to 45 with HIV. In nucleotides, the CDR3 is TGTGCCTGGAGTTATTTCGCGGGGTACGAGCAGTACTTC. It specifies CAWSYFAGYEQYF.